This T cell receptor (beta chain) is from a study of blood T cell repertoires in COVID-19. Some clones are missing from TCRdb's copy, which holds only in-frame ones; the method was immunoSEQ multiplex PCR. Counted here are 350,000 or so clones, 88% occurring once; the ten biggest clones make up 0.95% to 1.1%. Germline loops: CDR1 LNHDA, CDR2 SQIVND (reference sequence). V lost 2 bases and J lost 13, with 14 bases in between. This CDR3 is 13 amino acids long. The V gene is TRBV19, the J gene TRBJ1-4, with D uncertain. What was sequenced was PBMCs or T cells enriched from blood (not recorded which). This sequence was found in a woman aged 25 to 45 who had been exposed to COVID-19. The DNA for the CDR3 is TGTGCCAGTAGTATATTGGTGAATTCCGGACTGTTTTTT. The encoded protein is CASSILVNSGLFF.